Reported below is one TCR beta chain. A junction end diverges from the germline sequence, so it may reflect a read error. Around 10 milliliters of peripheral blood were drawn from each donor. The data stem from a study of type 1 and type 2 diabetes patients. On the study more broadly: Magnetic bead positive selection isolated CD4+ or CD8+ T cells from PBMCs.

Amplification started from genomic DNA. The TCR beta CDR3 region was amplified using 30 forward and 13 reverse primers. TCRdb independently ran MiXCR on the multiplex PCR reads; one entry per CDR3 protein. The table has fewer than 300,000 distinct CDR3 sequences, 47% seen once. The germline V gene encodes CDR1 SGHRS and CDR2 YFSETQ. This CDR3 contains 15 residues. The chain combines TRBV5-1 with TRBJ1-1; 7 nucleotides align to TRBD1. The sequence derives from a man aged 18 to 29 with type 2 diabetes. The sequenced material came from peripheral blood mononuclear cells (PBMCs). The CDR3 DNA follows: TGCGCCAGCAGTGGGTGGGACAGTGCGAACACTGAAGCTCTCTTT. Translation gives CASSGWDSANTEALF.